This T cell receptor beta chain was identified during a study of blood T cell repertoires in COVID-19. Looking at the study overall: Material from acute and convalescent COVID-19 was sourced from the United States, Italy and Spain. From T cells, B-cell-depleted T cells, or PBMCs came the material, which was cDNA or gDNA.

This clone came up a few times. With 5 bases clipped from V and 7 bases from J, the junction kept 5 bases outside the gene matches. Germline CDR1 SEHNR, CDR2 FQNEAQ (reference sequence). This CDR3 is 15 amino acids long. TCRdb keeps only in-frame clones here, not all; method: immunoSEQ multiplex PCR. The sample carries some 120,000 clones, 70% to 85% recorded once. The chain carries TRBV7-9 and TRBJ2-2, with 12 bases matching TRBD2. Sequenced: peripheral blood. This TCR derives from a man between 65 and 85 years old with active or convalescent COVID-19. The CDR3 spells CASSASGGAYGELFF. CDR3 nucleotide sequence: TGTGCCAGCAGCGCTAGCGGGGGGGCCTACGGGGAGCTGTTTTTT.